This T cell receptor beta chain derives from a study of T-cell reconstitution after alpha-beta-depleted transplantation in children. In this sample, this clonotype turned up a few times. Unique molecular identifiers were incorporated during preparation of the TCRbeta library. TCRdb reprocessed the PCR reads via MiXCR and lists one record per CDR3 protein. The sample carries about 72,000 distinct CDR3 sequences, 7.3% recorded once. The sequences come from PBMCs from the stem cell graft donor, collected from the stem cell graft. This clonotype originated in a human donor who donated a stem cell graft to a child with acute lymphoblastic leukemia.

As DNA, the CDR3 is TGTGCCAGCAGTTTAAGCGTAGGGACAGGGCCGTATGGCTACACCTTC. This encodes CASSLSVGTGPYGYTF. This chain connects TRBV12-3 or TRBV12-4 to TRBJ1-2, with 9 bases identical to TRBD1. The ends lost 2 bases at V and 5 bases at J; junction bases unmatched: 9. The CDR3 sequence is 16 residues long.